The next 5 T cell receptor beta chains were all read from a single sample in a study of blood T cell repertoires in COVID-19. Libraries were prepared by immunoSEQ multiplex PCR; TCRdb keeps only in-frame clonotypes and omits some of them. The profile shows about 61,000 clones, more than 70% of them singletons. The sequenced material came from peripheral blood. Every receptor here comes from a man between 60 and 70 years old with acute or convalescent COVID-19.

The chain employs TRBV3-1 (or the pseudogene TRBV3-2) and TRBJ1-2; 7 bases agree with TRBD1. Germline trimming cut 4 bases from V and 3 bases from J; bases unmatched to any gene: 14. This CDR3 has 17 residues. Germline lookup yields CDR1 LGHDT and CDR2 YNNKEL (reference sequence). The DNA of the CDR3 is TGTGCCAGCAGCCGGAGCCGGGACAGCCCTCGGGACTATGGCTACACCTTC. Its protein product is CASSRSRDSPRDYGYTF.

This CDR3 is CASSQDWQRHSPLHF. CDR3 nucleotide sequence: TGTGCCAGCAGCCAAGATTGGCAGAGGCATTCACCCCTCCACTTT. The rearrangement links TRBV4-2 to TRBJ1-6; D gene unclear. Germline lookup yields CDR1 LGHNA and CDR2 YNFKEQ. V lost 0 bases and J lost 8, with 11 bases in between. CDR3 size: 15 residues.

The chain recombines TRBV5-6 with TRBJ1-5; 7 positions agree with TRBD1. The CDR3 length is 14 residues. J lost 1 base, V lost 4 bases, and 2 bases had no gene match. Germline CDR1 SGHDT, CDR2 YYEEEE. Here the CDR3 DNA reads TGTGCCAGCAGCATGACAGGGAGCAATCAGCCCCAGCATTTT. Its translation: CASSMTGSNQPQHF.

The chain combines TRBV7-9 with TRBJ1-2; 7 positions agree with TRBD1. Germline CDR1 is SEHNR and CDR2 is FQNEAQ (reference sequence). The trim removed 1 base at V and 4 bases at J, leaving 6 bases unmatched. This CDR3 contains 15 residues. The CDR3 bases are TGTGCCAGCAGCTTAGATTCAGGGGGAGGCTATGGCTACACCTTC. Its protein is CASSLDSGGGYGYTF.

V gene TRBV5-4 combines with J gene TRBJ2-7, with D possibly TRBD2 on 5 matching bases. Per germline, CDR1 SGHNT and CDR2 YYREEE (reference sequence). CDR3 length: 15 amino acids. V lost 2 bases, J lost 0 bases, and 12 bases lay in between. CDR3 residues: CASSFAAGASYEQYF. The CDR3 nucleotides are TGTGCCAGCAGCTTCGCTGCGGGTGCCTCCTACGAGCAGTACTTC.